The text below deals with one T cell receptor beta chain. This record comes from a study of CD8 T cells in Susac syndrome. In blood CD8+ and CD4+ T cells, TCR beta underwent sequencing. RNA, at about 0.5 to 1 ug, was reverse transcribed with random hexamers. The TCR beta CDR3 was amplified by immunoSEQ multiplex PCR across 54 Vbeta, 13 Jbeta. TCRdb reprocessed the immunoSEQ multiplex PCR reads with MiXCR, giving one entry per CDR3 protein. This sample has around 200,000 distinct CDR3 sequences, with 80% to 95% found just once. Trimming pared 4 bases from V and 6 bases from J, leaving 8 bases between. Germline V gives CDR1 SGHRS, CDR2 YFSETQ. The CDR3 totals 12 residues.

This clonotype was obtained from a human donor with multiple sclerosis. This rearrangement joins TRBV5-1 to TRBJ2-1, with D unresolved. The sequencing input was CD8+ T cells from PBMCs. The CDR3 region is CASSEKPNEQFF. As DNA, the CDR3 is TGCGCCAGCAGCGAGAAGCCCAATGAGCAGTTCTTC.